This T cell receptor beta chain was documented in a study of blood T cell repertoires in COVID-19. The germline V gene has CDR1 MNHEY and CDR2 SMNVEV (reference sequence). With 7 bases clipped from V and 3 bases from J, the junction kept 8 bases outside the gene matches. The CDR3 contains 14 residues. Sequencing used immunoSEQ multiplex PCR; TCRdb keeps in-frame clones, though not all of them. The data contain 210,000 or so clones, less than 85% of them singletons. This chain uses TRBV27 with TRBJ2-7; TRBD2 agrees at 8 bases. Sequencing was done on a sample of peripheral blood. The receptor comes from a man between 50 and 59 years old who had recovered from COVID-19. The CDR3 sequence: CASISREGNYEQYF. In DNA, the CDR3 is TGTGCCAGCATAAGTCGGGAGGGGAACTACGAGCAGTACTTC.